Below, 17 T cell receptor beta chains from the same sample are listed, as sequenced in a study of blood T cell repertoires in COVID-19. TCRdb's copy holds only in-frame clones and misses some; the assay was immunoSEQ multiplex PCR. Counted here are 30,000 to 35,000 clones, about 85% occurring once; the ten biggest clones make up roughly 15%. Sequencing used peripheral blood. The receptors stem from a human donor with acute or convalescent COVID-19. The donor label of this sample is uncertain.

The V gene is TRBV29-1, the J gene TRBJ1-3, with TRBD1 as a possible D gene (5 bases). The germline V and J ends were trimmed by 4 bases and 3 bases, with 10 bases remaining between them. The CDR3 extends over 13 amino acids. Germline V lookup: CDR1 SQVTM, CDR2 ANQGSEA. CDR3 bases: TGCAGCGTTGCCCAGGGTGTTGGAAACACCATATATTTT. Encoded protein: CSVAQGVGNTIYF.

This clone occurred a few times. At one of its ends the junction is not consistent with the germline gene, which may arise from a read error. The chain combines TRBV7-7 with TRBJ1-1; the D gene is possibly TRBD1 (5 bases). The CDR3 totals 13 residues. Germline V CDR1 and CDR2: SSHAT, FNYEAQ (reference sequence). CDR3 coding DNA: TGTGCTAGCAGCGCGTCTCAGGGAACTGAAGCTTTCTTT. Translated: CASSASQGTEAFF.

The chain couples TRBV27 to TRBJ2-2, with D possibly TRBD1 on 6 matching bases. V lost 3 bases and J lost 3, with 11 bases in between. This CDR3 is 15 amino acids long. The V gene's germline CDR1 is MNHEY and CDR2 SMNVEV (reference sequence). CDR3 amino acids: CASSFDRRYTGELFF. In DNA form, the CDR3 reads TGTGCCAGCAGTTTCGACAGGAGATACACCGGGGAGCTGTTTTTT.

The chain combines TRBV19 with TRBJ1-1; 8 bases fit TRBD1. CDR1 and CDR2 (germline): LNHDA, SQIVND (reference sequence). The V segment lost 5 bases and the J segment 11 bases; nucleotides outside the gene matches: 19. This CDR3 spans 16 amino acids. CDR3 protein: CASSLPPGQGGHAAFF. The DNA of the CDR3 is TGTGCCAGTAGTCTCCCCCCCGGACAGGGTGGGCACGCGGCTTTCTTT.

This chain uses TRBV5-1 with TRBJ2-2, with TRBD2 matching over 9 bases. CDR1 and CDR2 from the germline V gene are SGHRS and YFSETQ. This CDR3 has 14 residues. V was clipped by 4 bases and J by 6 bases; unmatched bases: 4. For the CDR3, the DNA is TGCGCCAGCAGCCCGCGCGGGGGGGCCGGGGAGCTGTTTTTT. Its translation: CASSPRGGAGELFF.

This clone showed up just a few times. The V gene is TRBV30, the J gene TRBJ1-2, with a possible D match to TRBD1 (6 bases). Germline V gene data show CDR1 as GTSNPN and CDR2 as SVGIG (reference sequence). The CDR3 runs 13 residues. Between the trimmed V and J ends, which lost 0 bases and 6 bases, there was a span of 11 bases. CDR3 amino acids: CAWSVQGGNGYTF. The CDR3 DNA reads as TGTGCCTGGAGTGTACAAGGGGGAAATGGCTACACCTTC.

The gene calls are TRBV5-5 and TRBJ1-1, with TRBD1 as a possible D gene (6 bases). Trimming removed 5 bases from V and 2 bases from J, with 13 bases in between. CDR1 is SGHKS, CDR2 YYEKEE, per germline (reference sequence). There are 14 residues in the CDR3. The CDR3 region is CASRLTTGNTEAFF. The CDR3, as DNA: TGTGCCAGCAGGTTGACGACAGGTAACACTGAAGCTTTCTTT. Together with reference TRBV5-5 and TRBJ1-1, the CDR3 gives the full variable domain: DAGVTQSPTHLIKTRGQQVTLRCSPISGHKSVSWYQQVLGQGPQFIFQYYEKEERGRGNFPDRFSARQFPNYSSELNVNALLLGDSALYLCASRLTTGNTEAFFGQGTRLTVV.

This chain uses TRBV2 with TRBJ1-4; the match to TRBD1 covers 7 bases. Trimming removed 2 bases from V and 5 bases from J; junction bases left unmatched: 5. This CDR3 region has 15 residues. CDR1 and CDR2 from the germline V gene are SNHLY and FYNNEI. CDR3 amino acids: CASSEQGTVNEKLFF. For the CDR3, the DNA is TGTGCCAGCAGTGAACAGGGGACAGTCAATGAAAAACTGTTTTTT.

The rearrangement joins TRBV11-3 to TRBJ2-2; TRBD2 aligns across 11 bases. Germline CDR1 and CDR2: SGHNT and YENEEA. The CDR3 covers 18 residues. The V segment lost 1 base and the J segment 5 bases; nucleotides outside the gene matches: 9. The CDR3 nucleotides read TGTGCCAGCAGCTTAGCCCCGGGACTAGCGGCCAAAACCGGGGAGCTGTTTTTT. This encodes CASSLAPGLAAKTGELFF.

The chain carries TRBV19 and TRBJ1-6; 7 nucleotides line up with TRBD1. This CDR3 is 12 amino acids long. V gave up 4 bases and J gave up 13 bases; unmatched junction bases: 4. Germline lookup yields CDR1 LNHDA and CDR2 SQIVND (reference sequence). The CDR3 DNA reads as TGTGCCAGTAGTAAGGGGGCGGCTCCCCTCCACTTT. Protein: CASSKGAAPLHF.

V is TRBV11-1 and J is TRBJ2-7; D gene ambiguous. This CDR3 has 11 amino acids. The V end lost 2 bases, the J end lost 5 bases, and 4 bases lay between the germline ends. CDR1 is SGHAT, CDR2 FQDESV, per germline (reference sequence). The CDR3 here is CASSLSHEQYF. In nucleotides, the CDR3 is TGTGCCAGCAGCTTATCTCACGAGCAGTACTTC.

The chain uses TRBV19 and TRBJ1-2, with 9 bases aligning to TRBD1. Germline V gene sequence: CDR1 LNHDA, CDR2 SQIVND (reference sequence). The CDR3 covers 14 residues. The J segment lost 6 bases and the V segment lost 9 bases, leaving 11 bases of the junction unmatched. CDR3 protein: CARSTGGEKDGYTF. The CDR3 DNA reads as TGTGCCAGGTCTACAGGGGGCGAAAAAGATGGCTACACCTTC. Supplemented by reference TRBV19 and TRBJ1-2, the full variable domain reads DGGITQSPKYLFRKEGQNVTLSCEQNLNHDAMYWYRQDPGQGLRLIYYSQIVNDFQKGDIAEGYSVSREKKESFPLTVTSAQKNPTAFYLCARSTGGEKDGYTFGSGTRLTVV.

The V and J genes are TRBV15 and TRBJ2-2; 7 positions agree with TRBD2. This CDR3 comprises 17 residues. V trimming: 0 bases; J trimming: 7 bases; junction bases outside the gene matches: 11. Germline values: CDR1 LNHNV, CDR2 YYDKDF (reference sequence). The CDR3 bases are TGTGCCACCAGCAGAGATTTGAGTGCGGGAGAGGTCGGGGAGCTGTTTTTT. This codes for CATSRDLSAGEVGELFF.

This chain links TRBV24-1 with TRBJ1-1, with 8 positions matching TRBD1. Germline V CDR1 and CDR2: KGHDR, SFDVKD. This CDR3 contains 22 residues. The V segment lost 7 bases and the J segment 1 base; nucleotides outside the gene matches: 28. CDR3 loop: CATRFKLGDRGLQGLPNTEAFF. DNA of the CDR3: TGTGCCACCAGATTTAAGCTCGGCGACAGGGGACTCCAAGGATTACCGAACACTGAAGCTTTCTTT.

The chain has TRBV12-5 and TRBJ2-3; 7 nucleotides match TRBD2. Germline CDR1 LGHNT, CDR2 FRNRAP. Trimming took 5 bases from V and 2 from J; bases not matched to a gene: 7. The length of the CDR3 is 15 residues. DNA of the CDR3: TGTGCTAGTGGTCCCTCGGCGGGAGCCACAGATACGCAGTATTTT. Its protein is CASGPSAGATDTQYF.

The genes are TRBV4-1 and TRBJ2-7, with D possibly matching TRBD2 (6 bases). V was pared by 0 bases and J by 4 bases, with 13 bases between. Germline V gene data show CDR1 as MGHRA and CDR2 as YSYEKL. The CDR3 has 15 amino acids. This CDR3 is CASSQEGSGPYEQYF. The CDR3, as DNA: TGCGCCAGCAGCCAAGAGGGTAGCGGACCATACGAGCAGTACTTC.

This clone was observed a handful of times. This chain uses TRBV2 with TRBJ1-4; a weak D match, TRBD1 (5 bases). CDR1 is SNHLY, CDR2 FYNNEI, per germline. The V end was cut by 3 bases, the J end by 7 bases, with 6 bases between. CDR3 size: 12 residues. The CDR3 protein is CASSDRAEKLFF. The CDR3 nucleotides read TGTGCCAGCAGTGACAGGGCTGAAAAACTGTTTTTT.